Here is one T cell receptor beta chain with its context. The antigen is undetermined. Generated by immunoSEQ multiplex PCR, the TCRdb table keeps only in-frame clones and is missing some. The sample records approximately 130,000 clones, just over 90% being singletons. Germline CDR1 SGHRS, CDR2 YFSETQ. V was shortened by 1 base and J by 2 bases, with 12 bases between the two germline ends. The CDR3 consists of 16 residues. The sample comes from a study of T cell responses to AZD1222 COVID-19 vaccine. General observations from the study: There were vaccine-associated CD4 TCRs across spike, dominant at 160-218 and 743-854. Nearly half of unique spike-specific TCRs reportedly avoided B.1.351 and B.1.1.7 mutated regions. Most donors were white British and more were female, and clonal diversity was possibly underestimated. Researchers took repertoire samples only after the peak T cell response had come.

This clonotype originated in an adult in good health. Sequencing was performed on peripheral blood, taken on day 0 of AZD1222 vaccination. The chain recombines TRBV5-1 with TRBJ2-2; D possibly corresponds to TRBD1 (6 bases). As DNA, the CDR3 is TGCGCCAGCAGCTTGTTTACAGGGACCAACACCGGGGAGCTGTTTTTT. Translated: CASSLFTGTNTGELFF.